This paragraph reports one TCR beta chain. Its antigen is still unknown. The donors, healthy adults who were HIV-negative, had experienced no recent acute infections or vaccinations. It was into CD45RA+ naive and CD45RA-negative memory subsets that the CD4+ cells were split. These data originate in a study of shared clonotypes between healthy human individuals. Whole-study findings and limits: What naive subsets generally showed was a larger estimated richness than memory subsets showed. Relative to their counterparts shared across all four donors, non-shared clonotypes exhibited diminished generation probabilities.

Assay used: immunoSEQ multiplex PCR; TCRdb lists only in-frame clones, some missing. The repertoire has over a million clones, about 98% of them found once; the top ten carry about 0.45%. The V and J ends lost 5 bases and 6 bases respectively, with 10 bases between them. The CDR3 contains 11 residues. Germline V lookup: CDR1 GTSNPN, CDR2 SVGIG (reference sequence). Sequencing input: naive CD4+ T cells sorted from blood. Subset indicated: CD45RA+ positively selected. The clonotype comes from a man aged 30 to 39 in good health. The chain uses TRBV30 and TRBJ1-2; D may be TRBD1 (6 bases). CDR3 residues: CAWYGGHGYTF. The CDR3 region has the DNA TGTGCCTGGTACGGGGGCCATGGCTACACCTTC.